A selection of T cell receptor beta chains follows, all from one sample in a study of cytomegalovirus exposure and HLA in healthy donors. Assay used: immunoSEQ multiplex PCR; TCRdb lists only in-frame clones, some missing. Here the sample spans some 200,000 clones, nearly 80% being singletons. The material sequenced was PBMCs. The source of these receptors is a man aged 18 to 29 in good health and CMV-seronegative. Both conserved end residues are part of each CDR3. The D gene is left open where the match is weak. Clone size, where shown, is once, few, many, or a class for clones that have expanded.

CDR3nt: TGTGCCAGCAGCTTTCAGGGACAGGGGATCTATGGCTACACCTTC; CDR3aa: CASSFQGQGIYGYTF; d_gene: TRBD1; v_gene: TRBV7-2; j_gene: TRBJ1-2; abundance: few
CDR3nt: TGCGCCAGCAGTCTACGGAAGGGTGGGACAGGGGACAATCAGCCCCAGCATTTT; CDR3aa: CASSLRKGGTGDNQPQHF; d_gene: TRBD1; v_gene: TRBV23-1; j_gene: TRBJ1-5; abundance: .
CDR3nt: TGTGCCTGGAGCCCTTCCTTGAACACTGAAGCTTTCTTT; CDR3aa: CAWSPSLNTEAFF; d_gene: .; v_gene: TRBV30; j_gene: TRBJ1-1; abundance: .
CDR3nt: TGTGCCAGCAGTTATCAGGTCAACTATGGCTACACCTTC; CDR3aa: CASSYQVNYGYTF; d_gene: .; v_gene: TRBV27; j_gene: TRBJ1-2; abundance: few
CDR3nt: TGTGCCAGCTCGACGGGACAGGGGGGAGATACGCAGTATTTT; CDR3aa: CASSTGQGGDTQYF; d_gene: TRBD1; v_gene: TRBV18; j_gene: TRBJ2-3; abundance: .
CDR3nt: TGTGCCAGCAGCCAAGACCCTGCGGGAGAAGTGTCCTACGAGCAGTACTTC; CDR3aa: CASSQDPAGEVSYEQYF; d_gene: TRBD2; v_gene: TRBV4-2; j_gene: TRBJ2-7; abundance: medium-sized
CDR3nt: TGTGCCAGCAGCTACACAGGGGTTCCGTACTTC; CDR3aa: CASSYTGVPYF; d_gene: TRBD1; v_gene: TRBV7-2; j_gene: TRBJ2-7; abundance: .
CDR3nt: TGTGCCAGCAGTCCCCTGGGACAGGGGAACGAGCAGTACTTC; CDR3aa: CASSPLGQGNEQYF; d_gene: TRBD1; v_gene: TRBV28; j_gene: TRBJ2-7; abundance: .
CDR3nt: TGTGCCAGCAGAACGCCGGGGGAAGGACAGCCCCAGCATTTT; CDR3aa: CASRTPGEGQPQHF; d_gene: .; v_gene: TRBV6-6; j_gene: TRBJ1-5; abundance: .
CDR3nt: TGCGCCAGCAGCCAAGAAAAATTCGAGACTAGCTTAAGCTGGGAGCTGTTTTTT; CDR3aa: CASSQEKFETSLSWELFF; d_gene: TRBD2; v_gene: TRBV4-1; j_gene: TRBJ2-2; abundance: .
CDR3nt: TGCGCCAGCAGCCAAGGGACTAGCTTACAAGAGACCCAGTACTTC; CDR3aa: CASSQGTSLQETQYF; d_gene: TRBD2; v_gene: TRBV4-3; j_gene: TRBJ2-5; abundance: .
CDR3nt: TGTGCCAGCAGCCTAGAGACAGGGATCGACTACACCTTC; CDR3aa: CASSLETGIDYTF; d_gene: TRBD1; v_gene: TRBV9; j_gene: TRBJ1-2; abundance: few
CDR3nt: TGTGCCAGCAACGACCTAGGTTCCGATACGCAGTATTTT; CDR3aa: CASNDLGSDTQYF; d_gene: .; v_gene: TRBV2; j_gene: TRBJ2-3; abundance: .
CDR3nt: TGTGCCAGCAGCCCACGGGACAGATATGGCTACACCTTC; CDR3aa: CASSPRDRYGYTF; d_gene: TRBD1; v_gene: TRBV11-3; j_gene: TRBJ1-2; abundance: .
CDR3nt: TGCGCCAGCAGCTCTGCGAGCTCTGGAAACACCATATATTTT; CDR3aa: CASSSASSGNTIYF; d_gene: .; v_gene: TRBV5-1; j_gene: TRBJ1-3; abundance: .
CDR3nt: TGTGCCAGTAGTATAGAGGGGGGAACTCCGAACACCGGGGAGCTGTTTTTT; CDR3aa: CASSIEGGTPNTGELFF; d_gene: .; v_gene: TRBV19; j_gene: TRBJ2-2; abundance: few
CDR3nt: TGTGCCAGCAGTACTGTGAACTCTGGGGCCAACGTCCTGACTTTC; CDR3aa: CASSTVNSGANVLTF; d_gene: .; v_gene: TRBV6-6; j_gene: TRBJ2-6; abundance: .
CDR3nt: TGTGCCAGCAGTCAAGCGGGAGGGGCCACAGATACGCAGTATTTT; CDR3aa: CASSQAGGATDTQYF; d_gene: TRBD2; v_gene: TRBV6-4; j_gene: TRBJ2-3; abundance: .
CDR3nt: TGCGCCAGCAGCCAAGATTCGGGGTGGACTCCGGGCACCGGGGAGCTGTTTTTT; CDR3aa: CASSQDSGWTPGTGELFF; d_gene: .; v_gene: TRBV4-3; j_gene: TRBJ2-2; abundance: .
CDR3nt: TGTGCCAGTTGGCGGGGGAGGTTTTTAGGCTCTGGGGCCAACGTCCTGACTTTC; CDR3aa: CASWRGRFLGSGANVLTF; d_gene: TRBD2; v_gene: TRBV19; j_gene: TRBJ2-6; abundance: .
CDR3nt: TGTGCCAGTAGCTTAGGGAACAGCGAGCAGTACTTC; CDR3aa: CASSLGNSEQYF; d_gene: .; v_gene: TRBV7-9; j_gene: TRBJ2-7; abundance: .
CDR3nt: TGTGCCAGCAGCTCTTCGACAGGGCTCGCAAACACCATATATTTT; CDR3aa: CASSSSTGLANTIYF; d_gene: TRBD1; v_gene: TRBV5-5; j_gene: TRBJ1-3; abundance: .
CDR3nt: TGCAGCGTTAAAACTAGCGGGAGAGTTGGGGAGACCCAGTACTTC; CDR3aa: CSVKTSGRVGETQYF; d_gene: TRBD2; v_gene: TRBV29-1; j_gene: TRBJ2-5; abundance: .
CDR3nt: TGTGCCAGCAGCTTAAGTGCAGGGTCCTACTACGAGCAGTACTTC; CDR3aa: CASSLSAGSYYEQYF; d_gene: .; v_gene: TRBV7-3; j_gene: TRBJ2-7; abundance: .
CDR3nt: TGTGCTAGTGGTTTCCCCCCGATATTAGGGACAGGGGAAGATGAGCAGTTCTTC; CDR3aa: CASGFPPILGTGEDEQFF; d_gene: TRBD1; v_gene: TRBV12-5; j_gene: TRBJ2-1; abundance: .
CDR3nt: TGTGCCAGTAGTAAGAGGGACAATCAGCCCCAGCATTTT; CDR3aa: CASSKRDNQPQHF; d_gene: .; v_gene: TRBV19; j_gene: TRBJ1-5; abundance: .
CDR3nt: TGTGCCAGCAGTGAATGGATGGGTAAGGAGGATGAAGCTTTCTTT; CDR3aa: CASSEWMGKEDEAFF; d_gene: .; v_gene: TRBV6-1; j_gene: TRBJ1-1; abundance: few
CDR3nt: TGTGCCAGCAGCTTGCCCGGACAGGGGGTTTACGAGCAGTACTTC; CDR3aa: CASSLPGQGVYEQYF; d_gene: TRBD1; v_gene: TRBV5-8; j_gene: TRBJ2-7; abundance: .
CDR3nt: TGTGCCAGCAGCCCGGGAGAGACCCAGTACTTC; CDR3aa: CASSPGETQYF; d_gene: .; v_gene: TRBV9; j_gene: TRBJ2-5; abundance: .
CDR3nt: TGTGCCAGCAGTGAGAGCGGTGCGGGAATTCTGGGCGAGCAGTACTTC; CDR3aa: CASSESGAGILGEQYF; d_gene: .; v_gene: TRBV6-1; j_gene: TRBJ2-7; abundance: .
CDR3nt: TGTGCCAGCACGAGGGGGCCGACCTACGAGCAGTACTTC; CDR3aa: CASTRGPTYEQYF; d_gene: TRBD1; v_gene: TRBV27; j_gene: TRBJ2-7; abundance: .
CDR3nt: TGTGCCTGGAGTCCCCTAGACAGGGGGCCGTTCAATGAGCAGTTCTTC; CDR3aa: CAWSPLDRGPFNEQFF; d_gene: TRBD1; v_gene: TRBV30; j_gene: TRBJ2-1; abundance: .
CDR3nt: TGTGCCATCAGTGAGGTTACGGGGGACGCTTTCTTT; CDR3aa: CAISEVTGDAFF; d_gene: .; v_gene: TRBV10-3; j_gene: TRBJ1-1; abundance: .
CDR3nt: TGCGCCAGCAGCTTGGGAGGAATCTATGGCTACACCTTC; CDR3aa: CASSLGGIYGYTF; d_gene: .; v_gene: TRBV5-1; j_gene: TRBJ1-2; abundance: .
CDR3nt: TGTGCCTGGACTTACACAGATACGCAGTATTTT; CDR3aa: CAWTYTDTQYF; d_gene: .; v_gene: TRBV30; j_gene: TRBJ2-3; abundance: .
CDR3nt: TGCGCCAGCAGCCAAGATGCCAGCGGGAAGAACACCGGGGAGCTGTTTTTT; CDR3aa: CASSQDASGKNTGELFF; d_gene: TRBD2; v_gene: TRBV4-1; j_gene: TRBJ2-2; abundance: .
CDR3nt: TGTGCCAACAGTGAATCCGGGATGTTTACCGGGGAGCTGTTTTTT; CDR3aa: CANSESGMFTGELFF; d_gene: .; v_gene: TRBV2; j_gene: TRBJ2-2; abundance: .
CDR3nt: TGTGCCAGCAGTTTAGGACTAGGCGGGAATGAGCAGTTCTTC; CDR3aa: CASSLGLGGNEQFF; d_gene: TRBD2; v_gene: TRBV28; j_gene: TRBJ2-1; abundance: .
CDR3nt: TGTGCCAGCAGTGAAGGACTAACCGCGAACACCGGGGAGCTGTTTTTT; CDR3aa: CASSEGLTANTGELFF; d_gene: .; v_gene: TRBV6-1; j_gene: TRBJ2-2; abundance: .
CDR3nt: TGTGCCAGCAATCTCGATCGGGGGGAAAAACTGTTTTTT; CDR3aa: CASNLDRGEKLFF; d_gene: .; v_gene: TRBV2; j_gene: TRBJ1-4; abundance: .
CDR3nt: TGCGCCAGCAGCCAAGATAAGGGACTACCAAGAGAGACCCAGTACTTC; CDR3aa: CASSQDKGLPRETQYF; d_gene: TRBD2; v_gene: TRBV4-3; j_gene: TRBJ2-5; abundance: .
CDR3nt: TGCGCCAGCAGCCAAGATTGGGCCTCCTATAATTCACCCCTCCACTTT; CDR3aa: CASSQDWASYNSPLHF; d_gene: .; v_gene: TRBV4-3; j_gene: TRBJ1-6; abundance: once